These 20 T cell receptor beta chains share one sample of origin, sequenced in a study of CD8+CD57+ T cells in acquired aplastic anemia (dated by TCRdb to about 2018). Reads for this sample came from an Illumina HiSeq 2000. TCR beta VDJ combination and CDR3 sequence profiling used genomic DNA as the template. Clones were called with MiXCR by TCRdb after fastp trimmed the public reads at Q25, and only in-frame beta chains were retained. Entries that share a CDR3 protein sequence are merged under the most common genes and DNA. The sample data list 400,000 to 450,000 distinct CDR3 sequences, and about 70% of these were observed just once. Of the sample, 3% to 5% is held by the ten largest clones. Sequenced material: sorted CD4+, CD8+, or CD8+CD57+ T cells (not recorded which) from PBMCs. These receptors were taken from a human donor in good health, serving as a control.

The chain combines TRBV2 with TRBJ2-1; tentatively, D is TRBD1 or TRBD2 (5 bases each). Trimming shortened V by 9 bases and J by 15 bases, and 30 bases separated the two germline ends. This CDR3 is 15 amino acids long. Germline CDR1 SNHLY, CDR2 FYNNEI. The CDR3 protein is CASTSGTAGANVLFF. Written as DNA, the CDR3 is TGTGCCAGTACGTCCGGGACCGCTGGGGCCAACGTCCTGTTCTTC.

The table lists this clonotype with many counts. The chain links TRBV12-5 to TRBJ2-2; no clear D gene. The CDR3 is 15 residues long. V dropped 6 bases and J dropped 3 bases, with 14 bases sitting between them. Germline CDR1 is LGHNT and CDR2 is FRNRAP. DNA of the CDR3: TGTGCTAGTGGCCCACCCCTTATAGACACCGGGGAGCTGTTTTTT. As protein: CASGPPLIDTGELFF.

The CDR3 spells CASSPRGRGWNEQFF. The CDR3 bases are TGTGCCAGCAGCCCACGTGGCAGAGGTTGGAATGAGCAGTTCTTC. The chain combines TRBV5-6 with TRBJ2-1; no clear D gene. Germline-derived CDR1 and CDR2 are SGHDT and YYEEEE. Trimming took off 4 bases at V and 7 bases at J, with 18 bases between the two ends. The CDR3 has 15 residues.

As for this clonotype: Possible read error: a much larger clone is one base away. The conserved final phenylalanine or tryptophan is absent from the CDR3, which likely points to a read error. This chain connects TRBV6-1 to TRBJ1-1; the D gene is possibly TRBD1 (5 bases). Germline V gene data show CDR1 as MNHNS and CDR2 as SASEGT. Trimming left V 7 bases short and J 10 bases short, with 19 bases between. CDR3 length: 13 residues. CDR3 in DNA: TGTGCCAGCACGCAGACACGGGACCTCGGAGCTTTCCTT. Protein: CASTQTRDLGAFL.

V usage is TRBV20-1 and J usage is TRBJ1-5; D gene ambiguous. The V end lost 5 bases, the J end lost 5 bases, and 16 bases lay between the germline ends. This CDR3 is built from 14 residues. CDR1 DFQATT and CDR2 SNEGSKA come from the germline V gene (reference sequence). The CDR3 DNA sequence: TGCAGTGCTGCAAAGGAGGAGAGGGATCAGCCCCAGCATTTT. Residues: CSAAKEERDQPQHF.

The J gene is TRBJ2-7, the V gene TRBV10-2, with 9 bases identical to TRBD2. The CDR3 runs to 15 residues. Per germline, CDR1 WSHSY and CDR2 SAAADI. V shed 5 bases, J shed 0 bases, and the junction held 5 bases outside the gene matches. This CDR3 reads CASSKRLADSYEQYF. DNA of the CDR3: TGCGCCAGCAGTAAAAGACTAGCGGACTCCTACGAGCAGTACTTC.

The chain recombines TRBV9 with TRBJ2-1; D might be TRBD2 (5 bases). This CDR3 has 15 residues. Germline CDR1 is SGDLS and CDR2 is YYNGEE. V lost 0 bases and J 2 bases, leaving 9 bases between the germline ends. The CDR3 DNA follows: TGTGCCAGCAGCGTAGCCGGGGATGCCTACAATGAGCAGTTCTTC. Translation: CASSVAGDAYNEQFF.

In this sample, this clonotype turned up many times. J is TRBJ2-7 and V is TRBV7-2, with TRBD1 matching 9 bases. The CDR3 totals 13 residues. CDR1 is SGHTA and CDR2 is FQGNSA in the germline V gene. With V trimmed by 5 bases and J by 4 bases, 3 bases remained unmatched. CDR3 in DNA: TGTGCCAGCAGCGTACAGGGGGCTTACGAGCAGTACTTC. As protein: CASSVQGAYEQYF.

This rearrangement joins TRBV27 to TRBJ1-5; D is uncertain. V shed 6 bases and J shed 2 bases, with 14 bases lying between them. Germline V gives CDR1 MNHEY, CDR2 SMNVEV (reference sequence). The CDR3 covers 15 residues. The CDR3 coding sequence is TGTGCCAGCAGATCAATCGGGGAGGGCAATCAGCCCCAGCATTTT. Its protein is CASRSIGEGNQPQHF.

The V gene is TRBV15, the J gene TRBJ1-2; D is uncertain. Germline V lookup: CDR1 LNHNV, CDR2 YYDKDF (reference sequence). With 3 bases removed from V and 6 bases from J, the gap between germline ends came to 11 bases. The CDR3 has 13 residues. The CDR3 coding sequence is TGTGCCACCAGCAGTGAACGAGTCCATGGCTACACCTTC. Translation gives CATSSERVHGYTF.

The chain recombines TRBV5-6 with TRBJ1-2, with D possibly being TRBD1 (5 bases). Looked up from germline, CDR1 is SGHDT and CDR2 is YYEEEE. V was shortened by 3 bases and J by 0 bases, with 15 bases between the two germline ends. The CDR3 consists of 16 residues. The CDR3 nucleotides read TGTGCCAGCAGCTGGGGGACCCGACCTACTAACTATGGCTACACCTTC. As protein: CASSWGTRPTNYGYTF. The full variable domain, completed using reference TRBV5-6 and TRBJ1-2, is DAGVTQSPTHLIKTRGQQVTLRCSPKSGHDTVSWYQQALGQGPQFIFQYYEEEERQRGNFPDRFSGHQFPNYSSELNVNALLLGDSALYLCASSWGTRPTNYGYTFGSGTRLTVV.

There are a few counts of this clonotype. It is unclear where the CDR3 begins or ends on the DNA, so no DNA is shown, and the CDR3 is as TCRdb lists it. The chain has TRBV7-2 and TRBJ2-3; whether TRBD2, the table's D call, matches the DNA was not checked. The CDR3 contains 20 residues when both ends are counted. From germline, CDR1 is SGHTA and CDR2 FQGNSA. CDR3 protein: CASSFGPGMTSGGGTDTQYF.

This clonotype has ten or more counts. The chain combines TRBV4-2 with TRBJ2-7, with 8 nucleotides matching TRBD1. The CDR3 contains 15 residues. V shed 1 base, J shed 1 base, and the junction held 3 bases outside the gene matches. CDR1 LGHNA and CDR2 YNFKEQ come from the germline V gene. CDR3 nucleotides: TGTGCCAGCAGCCAAGGGACAGGGAGATCCTACGAGCAGTACTTC. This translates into CASSQGTGRSYEQYF.

In DNA, the CDR3 is TGTGCCAGCAGCCTCAAAGGAGAGGGGGTAACTGAAGCTTTCTTT. Translation: CASSLKGEGVTEAFF. This chain links TRBV5-5 with TRBJ1-1; TRBD1 is a possible D gene (6 bases). Germline values: CDR1 SGHKS, CDR2 YYEKEE (reference sequence). Trimming shortened V by 4 bases and J by 5 bases, and 18 bases separated the two germline ends. This CDR3 has 15 amino acids.

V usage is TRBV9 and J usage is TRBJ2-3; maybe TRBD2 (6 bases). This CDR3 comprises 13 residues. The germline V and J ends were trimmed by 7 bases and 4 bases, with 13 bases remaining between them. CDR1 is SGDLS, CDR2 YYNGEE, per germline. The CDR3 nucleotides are TGTGCCAGCCAACAAGCGGGCGCAGATACGCAGTATTTT. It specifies CASQQAGADTQYF.

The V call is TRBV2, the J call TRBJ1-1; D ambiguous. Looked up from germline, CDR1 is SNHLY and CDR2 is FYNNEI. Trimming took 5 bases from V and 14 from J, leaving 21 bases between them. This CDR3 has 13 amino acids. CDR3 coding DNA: TGTGCCAGCAGTTGGTCCTCCACAGATACGCAGTTCTTT. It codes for CASSWSSTDTQFF.

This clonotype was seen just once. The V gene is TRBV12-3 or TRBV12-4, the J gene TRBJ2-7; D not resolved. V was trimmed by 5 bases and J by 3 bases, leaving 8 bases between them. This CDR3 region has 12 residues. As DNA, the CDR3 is TGTGCCAGCAGTCGGAAAAGCTACGAGCAGTACTTC. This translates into CASSRKSYEQYF.

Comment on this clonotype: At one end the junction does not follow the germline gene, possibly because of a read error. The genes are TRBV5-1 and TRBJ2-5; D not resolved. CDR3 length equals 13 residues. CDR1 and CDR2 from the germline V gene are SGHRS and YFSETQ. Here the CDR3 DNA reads TGTGCCAGCAGCTTGACGGTTGAAGCTTTCCAGTACTTC. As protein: CASSLTVEAFQYF.

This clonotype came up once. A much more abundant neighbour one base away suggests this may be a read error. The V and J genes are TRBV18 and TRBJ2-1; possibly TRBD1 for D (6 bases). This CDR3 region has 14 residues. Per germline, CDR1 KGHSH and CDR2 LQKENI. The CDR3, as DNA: TGTGCCAGCTCACCACCGTTCAGGGACAATGAGCAGCTCTTC. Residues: CASSPPFRDNEQLF.

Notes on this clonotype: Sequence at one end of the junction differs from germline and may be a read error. CDR3: CAGSYAGASYGDAFF. DNA for the CDR3: TGTGCCGGCAGCTATGCAGGAGCCAGCTACGGCGACGCCTTCTTT. The V gene is TRBV7-8, the J gene TRBJ1-1; D is ambiguous. Per the germline V gene, CDR1 is SGHVS and CDR2 is FQNEAQ. CDR3 size: 15 residues.